Each of the 4 T cell receptor beta chains below was sequenced from the same sample in a study of cytomegalovirus exposure and HLA in healthy donors. Vbeta (60) and Jbeta (13) primers were used in the PCR. Here immunoSEQ multiplex PCR was the method, and the copy in TCRdb shows in-frame clones only, minus some. Of 110,000 to 150,000 clones listed, approximately 79% are singletons. Sequencing used PBMCs. These receptors all stem from a female donor in good health and CMV-seronegative.

V gene TRBV7-9 combines with J gene TRBJ2-1; 10 nucleotides match TRBD1. Germline CDR1 SEHNR, CDR2 FQNEAQ (reference sequence). After removal of 0 bases from V and 8 bases from J, the junction contained 4 bases not matched to a gene. This CDR3 contains 15 residues. CDR3 residues: CASSLAGQGNDEQFF. The CDR3 DNA sequence: TGTGCCAGCAGCTTAGCGGGACAGGGGAACGATGAGCAGTTCTTC.

This clone came up once. The chain is built from TRBV27 and TRBJ1-2, with 7 bases aligning to TRBD1. The CDR3 extends over 15 amino acids. J was trimmed by 0 bases and V by 7 bases; bases with no gene match: 8. Looked up from germline, CDR1 is MNHEY and CDR2 is SMNVEV (reference sequence). CDR3 loop: CASTPGQAANYGYTF. The CDR3 DNA is TGTGCCAGCACTCCCGGACAGGCCGCTAACTATGGCTACACCTTC.

The chain couples TRBV6-5 to TRBJ2-1; a weak D match, TRBD2 (6 bases). Germline V gives CDR1 MNHEY, CDR2 SVGAGI. The CDR3 covers 16 residues. V lost 2 bases, J lost 2 bases, and 13 bases lay in between. The CDR3 nucleotides read TGTGCCAGCAGTTACACTCTAGCGAGTGCCTACAATGAGCAGTTCTTC. Translation gives CASSYTLASAYNEQFF.

The J gene is TRBJ2-1, the V gene TRBV19; tentatively, D is TRBD1 (7 bases). V was clipped by 7 bases and J by 4 bases, with 17 bases between them. CDR1 LNHDA and CDR2 SQIVND come from the germline V gene (reference sequence). The CDR3 spans 15 residues. The CDR3 spells CASKLGGGLYNEQFF. In DNA form, the CDR3 reads TGTGCCAGTAAGCTAGGAGGGGGCCTATACAATGAGCAGTTCTTC.